The 27 T cell receptor beta chains below come from one sample, sequenced in a study of cytotoxic CD8 clonotypes in ibrutinib-treated CLL (dated by TCRdb to the early 2020s). The receptor library was made with the immunoSEQ multiplex PCR assay. Here the immuneACCESS table is served through TCRdb, limited to in-frame sequences with V and J called. Missing clones are a known gap in these copies; in checked studies unresolved V genes cover under half, and the rest lacks a known reason. Counted in this sample were roughly 15,000 clones; about 80% of them appeared once. Around 15% of the sample belongs to the ten largest clones. Material: PBMCs, obtained before ibrutinib treatment. The receptors originated from a human donor with chronic lymphocytic leukemia.

CDR3 sequence reads: CASSLVLAGSGELFF. CDR3 bases: TGTGCCAGCAGCTTAGTACTAGCGGGATCCGGGGAGCTGTTTTTT. The chain combines TRBV7-9 with TRBJ2-2; 10 nucleotides align to TRBD2. Germline CDR1 reads SEHNR; CDR2 reads FQNEAQ (reference sequence). The CDR3 is made up of 15 amino acids. Unmatched junction bases numbered 2, after V lost 1 base and J lost 6 bases. The full variable domain, completed using reference TRBV7-9 and TRBJ2-2, is DTGVSQNPRHKITKRGQNVTFRCDPISEHNRLYWYRQTLGQGPEFLTYFQNEAQLEKSRLLSDRFSAERPKGSFSTLEIQRTEQGDSAMYLCASSLVLAGSGELFFGEGSRLTVL.

The chain joins TRBV11-3 to TRBJ2-1; either TRBD1 or TRBD2 may fit D (6 bases each). This CDR3 comprises 15 residues. Trimming took off 0 bases at V and 5 bases at J, with 11 bases between the two ends. Looked up from germline, CDR1 is SGHNT and CDR2 is YENEEA. The CDR3, as DNA: TGTGCCAGCAGCTTAGATCCCGGGGGCCACAATGAGCAGTTCTTC. Translation: CASSLDPGGHNEQFF.

V usage is TRBV27 and J usage is TRBJ2-7, with TRBD1 matching over 10 bases. Germline-derived CDR1 and CDR2 are MNHEY and SMNVEV (reference sequence). This CDR3 spans 20 amino acids. The trim removed 5 bases at V and 2 bases at J, leaving 21 bases unmatched. CDR3 residues: CASSHSGTGAPGTAAYEQYF. The CDR3 nucleotides read TGTGCCAGCAGTCACTCCGGGACAGGGGCTCCGGGTACTGCGGCCTACGAGCAGTACTTC.

The chain employs TRBV30 and TRBJ2-4; tentatively, D is TRBD2 (5 bases). With 3 bases removed from V and 0 bases from J, the gap between germline ends came to 9 bases. From germline, CDR1 is GTSNPN and CDR2 SVGIG (reference sequence). The CDR3 has 14 amino acids. CDR3 amino acids: CAWRDSLAKNIQYF. DNA of the CDR3: TGTGCCTGGAGGGACTCCCTAGCCAAAAACATTCAGTACTTC.

This sequence joins TRBV28 and TRBJ1-3, with D possibly TRBD1 on 6 matching bases. Germline assignment: CDR1 MDHEN and CDR2 SYDVKM. With 5 bases removed from V and 4 bases from J, the gap between germline ends came to 18 bases. This CDR3 region has 16 residues. The CDR3 DNA reads TGTGCCAGCAGTACAACGGGACATCAGAAAGGAAACACCATATATTTT. Protein product: CASSTTGHQKGNTIYF.

The V and J genes are TRBV7-3 and TRBJ2-7; a possible D gene is TRBD2 (7 bases). This CDR3 is built from 15 residues. V lost 5 bases and J 1 base, leaving 15 bases between the germline ends. The germline V gene encodes CDR1 SGHTA and CDR2 FQGTGA. The DNA for the CDR3 is TGTGCCAGCAGCCCCGGGGGAGGGGGATCCTACGAGCAGTACTTC. It specifies CASSPGGGGSYEQYF. Supplemented by reference TRBV7-3 and TRBJ2-7, the full variable domain reads GAGVSQTPSNKVTEKGKYVELRCDPISGHTALYWYRQSLGQGPEFLIYFQGTGAADDSGLPNDRFFAVRPEGSVSTLKIQRTERGDSAVYLCASSPGGGGSYEQYFGPGTRLTVT.

CDR3 sequence reads: CASTPMGARDEQFF. The CDR3 region has the DNA TGTGCCAGCACCCCCATGGGGGCTCGCGATGAGCAGTTCTTC. V and J are TRBV28 and TRBJ2-1; TRBD1 might be the D (6 bases). Germline V gene sequence: CDR1 MDHEN, CDR2 SYDVKM. V gave up 7 bases and J gave up 8 bases, with 18 bases separating them. The CDR3 is 14 residues long.

The chain recombines TRBV6-5 with TRBJ2-7; 10 bases are shared with TRBD2. Germline V lookup: CDR1 MNHEY, CDR2 SVGAGI. Unmatched junction bases numbered 8, after V lost 6 bases and J lost 6 bases. The CDR3 has 14 residues. The CDR3 sequence: CASSYTSGTREQYF. CDR3 in DNA: TGTGCCAGCAGCTATACTAGCGGGACACGCGAGCAGTACTTC.

The rearrangement links TRBV11-3 to TRBJ1-1, with D possibly TRBD1 on 5 matching bases. V lost 1 base and J 2 bases, leaving 11 bases between the germline ends. The length of the CDR3 is 15 residues. Germline values: CDR1 SGHNT, CDR2 YENEEA. CDR3 residues: CASSLGGTLNTEAFF. The CDR3 coding sequence is TGTGCCAGCAGCTTAGGAGGGACGCTTAACACTGAAGCTTTCTTT.

The chain carries TRBV5-4 and TRBJ2-7; 12 nucleotides line up with TRBD2. This CDR3 is 17 amino acids long. CDR1 SGHNT and CDR2 YYREEE come from the germline V gene (reference sequence). J lost 2 bases, V lost 4 bases, and 10 bases had no gene match. DNA of the CDR3: TGTGCCAGCAGCACGGATCCGCTAGCGGGGGGGACCTACGAGCAGTACTTC. Amino acids: CASSTDPLAGGTYEQYF.

The chain combines TRBV10-1 with TRBJ2-2; 7 positions match TRBD1. The CDR3 spans 14 residues. With V trimmed by 2 bases and J by 10 bases, 7 bases remained unmatched. The germline V gene has CDR1 WNHNN and CDR2 SYGVQD (reference sequence). The CDR3 coding sequence is TGCGCCAGCAGTGAGACAGGGGATGCCCCGGAGCTGTTTTTT. Amino acids: CASSETGDAPELFF.

The V call is TRBV5-1, the J call TRBJ2-5, with 8 bases lining up with TRBD2. The CDR3 spans 15 residues. Germline CDR1 reads SGHRS; CDR2 reads YFSETQ. Trimming cost V 5 bases and J 6 bases; bases outside gene matches: 12. CDR3 sequence (DNA): TGCGCCAGCAGTTTGTCAACTAGCGGTTGGAAGACCCAGTACTTC. Translated, it gives CASSLSTSGWKTQYF.

The rearrangement links TRBV6-5 to TRBJ2-5; TRBD2 aligns across 9 bases. Germline V gene lookup returns CDR1 MNHEY and CDR2 SVGAGI. The CDR3 length is 14 residues. V was clipped by 8 bases and J by 5 bases; unmatched bases: 9. DNA for the CDR3: TGTGCCAGCGCATCCGGGACTAGCCTGGAGACCCAGTACTTC. Protein product: CASASGTSLETQYF.

The CDR3: CASTPSGYPGELFF. The CDR3 DNA sequence: TGTGCCAGCACGCCCTCAGGGTATCCCGGGGAGCTGTTTTTT. The rearrangement joins TRBV27 to TRBJ2-2, with D tentatively TRBD1 (5 bases). Germline V gene data show CDR1 as MNHEY and CDR2 as SMNVEV (reference sequence). The CDR3 runs to 14 residues. Deletions cut 7 bases from V and 6 bases from J, with 15 bases between.

The rearrangement joins TRBV6-4 to TRBJ2-5; D is perhaps TRBD2 (6 bases). Germline V gene sequence: CDR1 MRHNA, CDR2 SNTAGT. The CDR3 covers 15 residues. Trimming stripped 2 bases from V and 5 bases from J, with 15 bases between. CDR3 sequence: CASSDPGVVCETQYF. The CDR3, as DNA: TGTGCCAGCAGTGACCCGGGGGTGGTTTGTGAGACCCAGTACTTC.

This rearrangement joins TRBV10-3 to TRBJ2-7, with D maybe TRBD2 (6 bases). The germline gives CDR1 ENHRY, CDR2 SYGVKD. V dropped 3 bases and J dropped 7 bases, with 22 bases sitting between them. This CDR3 is 16 amino acids long. CDR3 nucleotide sequence: TGTGCCATCAGTGACCCCCACGGCGACAGTGCGGGGGAGCAGTACTTC. It yields the protein CAISDPHGDSAGEQYF.

The rearrangement joins TRBV19 to TRBJ2-6; no reliable D call. Trimming took 9 bases from V and 0 from J, leaving 3 bases between them. Germline-derived CDR1 and CDR2 are LNHDA and SQIVND (reference sequence). The CDR3 loop spans 12 amino acids. CDR3 sequence (DNA): TGTGCCAGCAGCTCTGGGGCCAACGTCCTGACTTTC. Translating gives CASSSGANVLTF.

The V call is TRBV7-9, the J call TRBJ1-2; D is uncertain. Per germline, CDR1 SEHNR and CDR2 FQNEAQ (reference sequence). The CDR3 has 15 residues. The ends were cut back, 5 bases at V and 7 bases at J, with 20 bases in the middle. The CDR3 nucleotides are TGTGCCAGCAGCGCGACGATGGGCGGCGTGAGTGGCTACACCTTC. It translates to CASSATMGGVSGYTF. Drawing the rest from reference TRBV7-9 and TRBJ1-2, the complete variable domain is DTGVSQNPRHKITKRGQNVTFRCDPISEHNRLYWYRQTLGQGPEFLTYFQNEAQLEKSRLLSDRFSAERPKGSFSTLEIQRTEQGDSAMYLCASSATMGGVSGYTFGSGTRLTVV.

The CDR3 DNA is TGTGCCAGCAGTTTAGCGGGATATGGGCCCCAGCATTTT. Residues: CASSLAGYGPQHF. This chain links TRBV27 with TRBJ1-5, with D hard to call. The V gene's germline CDR1 is MNHEY and CDR2 SMNVEV (reference sequence). Trimming left V 2 bases short and J 9 bases short, with 11 bases between. The CDR3 is 13 residues long.

The rearrangement uses TRBV9 and TRBJ2-7; D is unresolved. V lost 2 bases and J 6 bases, leaving 15 bases between the germline ends. Per the germline V gene, CDR1 is SGDLS and CDR2 is YYNGEE. The CDR3 totals 14 residues. For the CDR3, the DNA is TGTGCCAGCAGCGTGGACGGCTCCTTCGCCGAGCAGTACTTC. Residues: CASSVDGSFAEQYF.

The rearrangement uses TRBV28 and TRBJ2-1, with a possible D match to TRBD1 (6 bases). CDR1 and CDR2 (germline): MDHEN, SYDVKM. The CDR3 is 14 residues long. The V gene lost 6 bases and the J gene lost 4 bases, with 13 bases spanning the gap. The CDR3 region has the DNA TGTGCCAGCAGGGCCGGGACACTGTACAATGAGCAGTTCTTC. It yields the protein CASRAGTLYNEQFF.

This clone was seen a single time. The chain couples TRBV5-1 to TRBJ2-1, with TRBD2 matching over 11 bases. Trimming at V came to 3 bases and at J to 5 bases, leaving 7 bases not matched to a gene. This CDR3 region has 16 residues. Germline V gene sequence: CDR1 SGHRS, CDR2 YFSETQ. The CDR3 nucleotides read TGCGCCAGCAGCTCCTTAGCGGGAGGGAACAACAATGAGCAGTTCTTC. It yields the protein CASSSLAGGNNNEQFF.

This chain links TRBV28 with TRBJ2-4; 8 nucleotides align to TRBD2. Germline CDR1 reads MDHEN; CDR2 reads SYDVKM. CDR3 length equals 14 residues. Unmatched junction bases numbered 5, after V lost 3 bases and J lost 7 bases. The CDR3 nucleotides read TGTGCCAGCAGTTTTAAGCGGGAGACTAACATTCAGTACTTC. It is translated as CASSFKRETNIQYF. The complete variable domain, with remaining parts taken from reference TRBV28 and TRBJ2-4, reads DVKVTQSSRYLVKRTGEKVFLECVQDMDHENMFWYRQDPGLGLRLIYFSYDVKMKEKGDIPEGYSVSREKKERFSLILESASTNQTSMYLCASSFKRETNIQYFGAGTRLSVL.

This clone was picked up a small number of times. The rearrangement uses TRBV27 and TRBJ2-7; 7 nucleotides align to TRBD1. The germline gives CDR1 MNHEY, CDR2 SMNVEV (reference sequence). V lost 5 bases and J lost 2; bases outside the gene matches: 24. The CDR3 runs 20 residues. The CDR3: CASSLTKKDRAGGKAYEQYF. CDR3 nucleotides: TGTGCCAGCAGTCTGACAAAGAAAGACAGGGCGGGTGGTAAGGCCTACGAGCAGTACTTC.

V and J are TRBV29-1 and TRBJ2-2; 14 bases are shared with TRBD2. The germline gives CDR1 SQVTM, CDR2 ANQGSEA. V gave up 4 bases and J gave up 3 bases; unmatched junction bases: 10. The length of the CDR3 is 18 residues. The CDR3 sequence is CSVGRGTSGSSYTGELFF. Written as DNA, the CDR3 is TGCAGCGTTGGGAGGGGGACTAGCGGGAGTAGCTACACCGGGGAGCTGTTTTTT.

The rearrangement uses TRBV10-1 and TRBJ2-6; 10 nucleotides match TRBD1. The CDR3 contains 19 residues. The germline V gene has CDR1 WNHNN and CDR2 SYGVQD (reference sequence). V lost 4 bases, J lost 0 bases, and 9 bases stayed unmatched. CDR3 sequence: CASSAQPGQGSSGANVLTF. The CDR3 region has the DNA TGCGCCAGCAGTGCGCAACCGGGACAGGGGAGCTCTGGGGCCAACGTCCTGACTTTC.

For the CDR3, the DNA is TGTGCCAGCAGTTTTGGCGGGAGCCTAAATTTTGAGCAGTTCTTC. Translating it yields CASSFGGSLNFEQFF. The rearrangement uses TRBV28 and TRBJ2-1, with 7 bases that match TRBD2. CDR1 and CDR2 from the germline V gene are MDHEN and SYDVKM. The junction had 11 bases not matched to a gene; V was cut back by 3 bases and J by 9 bases. The CDR3 contains 15 residues.